The present T cell receptor (beta chain) was sequenced within a study of T-cell reconstitution after alpha-beta-depleted transplantation in children. CDR1 and CDR2 (germline): SNHLY, FYNNEI. The CDR3 contains 12 residues. V lost 4 bases to trimming and J lost 5 bases, with 9 bases between them. Regarding the study as a whole: Surviving recipient T cells and thymic progenitors underlay high day-60 TCRbeta diversity in some patients. After transplant, at about two months, alpha-beta T cells were reportedly derived from several hundred expanded graft clones. T-cell counts and diversity at one year following transplant were attributed mainly to newly produced T cells.

On this clonotype itself: The antigen remains unidentified.

A TCRbeta library incorporating unique molecular identifiers was prepared. TCRdb recomputed calls from the PCR reads with MiXCR, one row per CDR3 protein. The data contain some 440,000 distinct CDR3 sequences, under 20% of them singletons. This clonotype originated in a boy under three years old who had a stem cell transplant for Wiskott-Aldrich syndrome, so the T cells may come from the graft donor. The sample was PBMCs, mostly from graft donor cells, taken 360 days after TCRalphabeta/CD19-depleted stem cell transplant. The chain recombines TRBV2 with TRBJ2-7, with a weak D call TRBD2 (5 bases). CDR3 in amino acids: CASSGETNEQYF. DNA of the CDR3: TGTGCCAGCAGTGGGGAGACGAACGAGCAGTACTTC. The full variable domain, completed using reference TRBV2 and TRBJ2-7, is EPEVTQTPSHQVTQMGQEVILRCVPISNHLYFYWYRQILGQKVEFLVSFYNNEISEKSEIFDDQFSVERPDGSNFTLKIRSTKLEDSAMYFCASSGETNEQYFGPGTRLTVT.